The 28 T cell receptor beta chains listed next were all sequenced from one sample in a study of cytomegalovirus exposure and HLA in healthy donors. With 60 Vbeta and 13 Jbeta primers, the PCR was carried out. The method was immunoSEQ multiplex PCR; TCRdb's version includes in-frame clones alone and lacks a portion of them. The table shows approximately 160,000 clones, with approximately 80% occurring only once. Sequenced material: PBMCs. Receptors were obtained from a woman aged 40 to 55 in good health and CMV-seropositive.

V and J are TRBV2 and TRBJ2-7, with D tentatively TRBD1 (5 bases). Germline CDR1 reads SNHLY; CDR2 reads FYNNEI. The length of the CDR3 is 11 residues. Between the trimmed V and J ends, which lost 11 bases and 5 bases, there was a span of 13 bases. For the CDR3, the DNA is TGTGCCGTAACAGGTTCCGACGAGCAGTACTTC. Translating it yields CAVTGSDEQYF.

The chain is built from TRBV27 and TRBJ1-1; D uncertain. Germline loops: CDR1 MNHEY, CDR2 SMNVEV (reference sequence). V lost 6 bases and J lost 0, with 14 bases in between. This CDR3 comprises 15 residues. DNA of the CDR3: TGTGCCAGCAGCTTAAATGGGCAGATGAACACTGAAGCTTTCTTT. This sequence encodes CASSLNGQMNTEAFF.

The gene calls are TRBV6-1 and TRBJ2-3, with TRBD2 matching 16 bases. The CDR3 has 15 residues. V was pared by 6 bases and J by 4 bases, with 1 base of the junction left unmatched. Per germline, CDR1 MNHNS and CDR2 SASEGT. CDR3 region: CASRGLAGGPDTQYF. CDR3 bases: TGTGCCAGCAGGGGACTAGCGGGAGGGCCAGATACGCAGTATTTT.

J is TRBJ1-4 and V is TRBV6-1, with TRBD1 as a possible D gene (5 bases). The CDR3 extends over 16 amino acids. V was shortened by 3 bases and J by 0 bases, with 11 bases between the two germline ends. Looked up from germline, CDR1 is MNHNS and CDR2 is SASEGT. Here the CDR3 DNA reads TGTGCCAGCAGTGACACTCAGGGATCAACTAATGAAAAACTGTTTTTT. Its translation is CASSDTQGSTNEKLFF.

V usage is TRBV7-8 and J usage is TRBJ1-1, with 7 nucleotides matching TRBD1. Looked up from germline, CDR1 is SGHVS and CDR2 is FQNEAQ. With 5 bases clipped from V and 4 bases from J, the junction kept 10 bases outside the gene matches. The CDR3 length is 15 residues. The CDR3 reads CASSGSVQGITEAFF. CDR3 coding DNA: TGTGCCAGCAGCGGATCGGTACAGGGGATCACTGAAGCTTTCTTT.

The V and J genes are TRBV2 and TRBJ1-3; 8 bases map to TRBD1. The CDR3 totals 15 residues. Per the germline V gene, CDR1 is SNHLY and CDR2 is FYNNEI. Trimming at V came to 3 bases and at J to 2 bases, leaving 3 bases not matched to a gene. In nucleotides, the CDR3 is TGTGCCAGCAGTGAGGACAGGGTGCCTGGAAACACCATATATTTT. Translation gives CASSEDRVPGNTIYF.

This clone was detected only a few times. The chain's CDR3 is CASSLTGHEEPQHF. The CDR3, as DNA: TGTGCCAGCTCCCTGACAGGCCACGAGGAGCCCCAGCATTTT. This chain joins TRBV18 and TRBJ1-5; a weak D match, TRBD1 (6 bases). The length of the CDR3 is 14 residues. The V end was cut by 6 bases, the J end by 8 bases, with 17 bases between. Germline assignment: CDR1 KGHSH and CDR2 LQKENI.

The CDR3 sequence: CASSQVGQGKNIQYF. The CDR3, as DNA: TGCGCCAGCAGCCAAGTTGGGCAGGGGAAAAACATTCAGTACTTC. This chain links TRBV4-3 with TRBJ2-4; a weak D match, TRBD1 (6 bases). Looked up from germline, CDR1 is LGHNA and CDR2 is YSLEER. The CDR3 totals 15 residues. The germline V and J ends were trimmed by 1 base and 4 bases, with 11 bases remaining between them.

The chain links TRBV4-1 to TRBJ2-3, with 9 nucleotides matching TRBD1. The CDR3 consists of 15 residues. Germline V gives CDR1 MGHRA, CDR2 YSYEKL. With 4 bases clipped from V and 6 bases from J, the junction kept 8 bases outside the gene matches. CDR3 sequence reads: CASSPQGALLDTQYF. The CDR3 region has the DNA TGCGCCAGCAGCCCACAGGGGGCCCTTTTGGATACGCAGTATTTT.

This chain connects TRBV6-1 to TRBJ1-5, with TRBD1 as a possible D gene (5 bases). Between the trimmed V and J ends, which lost 5 bases and 1 base, there was a span of 12 bases. In germline, CDR1 is MNHNS, CDR2 SASEGT. The CDR3 length is 15 residues. The CDR3 here is CASSPFWGSNQPQHF. DNA of the CDR3: TGTGCCAGCAGTCCGTTTTGGGGCAGCAATCAGCCCCAGCATTTT.

The chain uses TRBV7-6 and TRBJ2-2, with D perhaps TRBD2 (5 bases). Germline V gives CDR1 SGHVS, CDR2 FNYEAQ. The length of the CDR3 is 13 residues. The V end lost 4 bases, the J end lost 8 bases, and 11 bases lay between the germline ends. CDR3 sequence reads: CASSWTYSGELFF. The CDR3, as DNA: TGTGCCAGCAGCTGGACTTATTCGGGGGAGCTGTTTTTT.

This clone was counted between two and nine times. The chain couples TRBV28 to TRBJ2-2; D possibly corresponds to TRBD2 (5 bases). Trimming cost V 7 bases and J 6 bases, with 6 bases left between them. In germline, CDR1 is MDHEN, CDR2 SYDVKM. The CDR3 is 11 amino acids. The CDR3 nucleotides are TGTGCCAGCACAGCGGCCGGGGAGCTGTTTTTT. This gives the protein CASTAAGELFF.

The chain couples TRBV19 to TRBJ1-2; D might be TRBD1 (5 bases). V gave up 7 bases and J gave up 3 bases, with 15 bases separating them. Germline values: CDR1 LNHDA, CDR2 SQIVND (reference sequence). The CDR3 is made up of 14 amino acids. The CDR3 reads CASTMGQGYYGYTF. The CDR3 bases are TGTGCCAGTACCATGGGGCAGGGTTACTATGGCTACACCTTC.

This clone was picked up one time. This chain uses TRBV7-2 with TRBJ2-4, with D tentatively TRBD1 (6 bases). The CDR3 runs 17 residues. Trimming removed 5 bases at V and 6 bases at J, with 23 bases between. In germline, CDR1 is SGHTA, CDR2 FQGNSA. The CDR3 loop reads CASSLRSGPLRGNIQYF. CDR3 sequence (DNA): TGTGCCAGCAGCCTACGATCGGGCCCCCTCAGGGGAAACATTCAGTACTTC.

The chain has TRBV10-3 and TRBJ2-2, with 8 bases lining up with TRBD2. Looked up from germline, CDR1 is ENHRY and CDR2 is SYGVKD. V lost 5 bases, J lost 5 bases, and 10 bases stayed unmatched. This CDR3 region has 16 residues. The CDR3 loop reads CAISQSTGGGTGELFF. CDR3 bases: TGTGCCATCAGTCAGAGTACGGGAGGGGGTACCGGGGAGCTGTTTTTT.

The chain couples TRBV25-1 to TRBJ2-1, with D possibly being TRBD1 (6 bases). The V and J ends lost 6 bases and 7 bases respectively, with 16 bases between them. This CDR3 is 14 amino acids long. Germline loops: CDR1 MGHDK, CDR2 SYGVNS. The CDR3 here is CASSLPGHGNEQFF. In DNA, the CDR3 is TGTGCCAGCAGCCTACCGGGACACGGGAATGAGCAGTTCTTC.

The J gene is TRBJ2-2, the V gene TRBV11-3, with a weak D call TRBD1 (6 bases). Germline V gives CDR1 SGHNT, CDR2 YENEEA. CDR3 length equals 15 residues. Trimming took off 1 base at V and 3 bases at J, with 9 bases between the two ends. The CDR3 nucleotides read TGTGCCAGCAGCTTAGGGACAGCGGACACCGGGGAGCTGTTTTTT. Protein sequence: CASSLGTADTGELFF.

The rearrangement joins TRBV5-1 to TRBJ2-7, with TRBD2 as a possible D gene (6 bases). This CDR3 has 15 amino acids. CDR1 and CDR2 (germline): SGHRS, YFSETQ. V lost 0 bases, J lost 2 bases, and 12 bases lay in between. The CDR3 DNA sequence: TGCGCCAGCAGCTTGGGTGGGAGGACCACCTACGAGCAGTACTTC. Its translation: CASSLGGRTTYEQYF.

The chain joins TRBV28 to TRBJ2-1, with 8 bases matching TRBD1. This CDR3 comprises 15 residues. Germline assignment: CDR1 MDHEN and CDR2 SYDVKM. V lost 6 bases to trimming and J lost 5 bases; unmatched junction nucleotides: 9. The CDR3 reads CASSKDRGGDNEQFF. The CDR3 bases are TGTGCCAGCAGCAAAGACAGGGGCGGCGACAATGAGCAGTTCTTC.

The sample holds one count of this clone. The chain uses TRBV4-3 and TRBJ2-7; unclear D gene. The germline CDR1 and CDR2 sequences are LGHNA and YSLEER. The CDR3 totals 11 residues. V was pared by 1 base and J by 6 bases, with 4 bases between. The CDR3 here is CASSQGAEQYF. In nucleotides, the CDR3 is TGCGCCAGCAGCCAAGGAGCCGAGCAGTACTTC.

V and J are TRBV5-1 and TRBJ2-5; 8 bases match TRBD2. This CDR3 contains 15 residues. The V and J ends lost 0 bases and 3 bases, in that order; junction bases with no gene match: 4. Germline CDR1 and CDR2: SGHRS and YFSETQ. The CDR3: CASSLVAGSEETQYF. DNA for the CDR3: TGCGCCAGCAGCTTGGTAGCGGGGAGCGAAGAGACCCAGTACTTC.

V usage is TRBV9 and J usage is TRBJ1-4; 7 bases fit TRBD1. The V gene end was trimmed by 4 bases and the J gene end by 1 base; junction bases not matched to a gene: 4. The length of the CDR3 is 15 residues. Germline V gene sequence: CDR1 SGDLS, CDR2 YYNGEE. The CDR3 region has the DNA TGTGCCAGCAGCAAGAGGGGGCAAACTAATGAAAAACTGTTTTTT. It translates to CASSKRGQTNEKLFF.

The chain links TRBV6-5 to TRBJ2-5; TRBD1 matches 9 bases. The J call may be in error: the DNA end matches TRBJ2-7 better. The germline V gene encodes CDR1 MNHEY and CDR2 SVGAGI. The CDR3 loop spans 15 amino acids. In DNA form, the CDR3 reads TGTGCCAGCAGTTACGAGGGACAGGGACGGTACGAGCAGTACTTC. Translation gives CASSYEGQGRYEQYF.

This rearrangement joins TRBV7-2 to TRBJ2-3, with 9 bases matching TRBD2. The germline CDR1 and CDR2 sequences are SGHTA and FQGNSA. V shed 5 bases, J shed 0 bases, and the junction held 3 bases outside the gene matches. The CDR3 has 15 amino acids. The DNA of the CDR3 is TGTGCCAGCAGCCCGAGCGGGGGGAGCACAGATACGCAGTATTTT. Residues: CASSPSGGSTDTQYF.

The rearrangement links TRBV30 to TRBJ1-6, with D unresolved. Germline V gene lookup returns CDR1 GTSNPN and CDR2 SVGIG (reference sequence). This CDR3 contains 11 residues. The V end was cut by 3 bases, the J end by 14 bases, with 11 bases between. The CDR3 sequence: CAWRTMAALHF. The CDR3 DNA reads TGTGCCTGGAGAACAATGGCGGCCCTCCACTTT.

This chain connects TRBV29-1 to TRBJ1-1, with 7 bases matching TRBD1. CDR1 and CDR2 from the germline V gene are SQVTM and ANQGSEA. V lost 6 bases and J lost 1; bases outside the gene matches: 14. The CDR3 loop spans 16 amino acids. The CDR3 region has the DNA TGCAGCGTGAAGGGGGCGCTTCTCAAGGGGAACACTGAAGCTTTCTTT. Its protein product is CSVKGALLKGNTEAFF.

The rearrangement links TRBV5-4 to TRBJ2-1, with unresolved D. The length of the CDR3 is 15 residues. The V end lost 1 base, the J end lost 1 base, and 9 bases lay between the germline ends. Looked up from germline, CDR1 is SGHNT and CDR2 is YYREEE (reference sequence). The CDR3 bases are TGTGCCAGCAGCTTGTTTGCGGATTCCTACAATGAGCAGTTCTTC. Residues: CASSLFADSYNEQFF. The full variable domain, completed using reference TRBV5-4 and TRBJ2-1, is ETGVTQSPTHLIKTRGQQVTLRCSSQSGHNTVSWYQQALGQGPQFIFQYYREEENGRGNFPPRFSGLQFPNYSSELNVNALELDDSALYLCASSLFADSYNEQFFGPGTRLTVL.

This chain connects TRBV10-3 to TRBJ1-4; TRBD1 is a possible D gene (5 bases). Trimming cost V 3 bases and J 3 bases, with 11 bases left between them. The CDR3 loop spans 15 amino acids. In germline, CDR1 is ENHRY, CDR2 SYGVKD. CDR3 sequence (DNA): TGTGCCATCAGTGAAGCGGGACCGCCTAATGAAAAACTGTTTTTT. This codes for CAISEAGPPNEKLFF.